These 22 T cell receptor beta chains were all obtained from the same sample, sequenced in a study of shared clonotypes between healthy human individuals. Assay used: immunoSEQ multiplex PCR; TCRdb lists only in-frame clones, some missing. The data hold around 600,000 clones, with more than 95% observed a single time. The sequencing sample was made of naive CD4+ T cells sorted from blood. As to subset: CD45RA+ positively selected. The receptors derive from a woman aged 30 to 39 in good health.

The V gene is TRBV18, the J gene TRBJ2-7; D might be TRBD1 (6 bases). V was cut by 3 bases and J by 3 bases, with 12 bases left in between. Germline V gene data show CDR1 as KGHSH and CDR2 as LQKENI. This CDR3 is built from 14 residues. The CDR3 spells CASSPKQGNYEQYF. The CDR3 DNA sequence: TGTGCCAGCTCACCGAAACAGGGTAACTACGAGCAGTACTTC. Variable domain in full (rest from reference TRBV18 and TRBJ2-7): NAGVMQNPRHLVRRRGQEARLRCSPMKGHSHVYWYRQLPEEGLKFMVYLQKENIIDESGMPKERFSAEFPKEGPSILRIQQVVRGDSAAYFCASSPKQGNYEQYFGPGTRLTVT.

This chain joins TRBV5-6 and TRBJ2-5; 8 positions agree with TRBD2. The J call may be wrong; the DNA end is better matched by TRBJ2-7. CDR3 length equals 14 residues. Germline-derived CDR1 and CDR2 are SGHDT and YYEEEE. The CDR3 sequence: CASSLVGRAYEQYF. CDR3 nucleotide sequence: TGTGCCAGCAGCTTGGTCGGGAGGGCCTACGAGCAGTACTTC.

About this clone: In the same sample, other DNA sequences code for this CDR3. The V call is TRBV19, the J call TRBJ2-7; D unresolved. Trimming pared 0 bases from V and 1 base from J, leaving 4 bases between. CDR1 and CDR2 from the germline V gene are LNHDA and SQIVND (reference sequence). CDR3 size: 13 residues. In DNA form, the CDR3 reads TGTGCCAGTAGTATAGATGGGTCCTACGAGCAGTACTTC. Translation: CASSIDGSYEQYF.

The V and J genes are TRBV19 and TRBJ1-2, with 12 bases lining up with TRBD1. The germline CDR1 and CDR2 sequences are LNHDA and SQIVND (reference sequence). This CDR3 is 15 amino acids long. V dropped 8 bases and J dropped 1; count of bases not matched to a gene: 5. This chain's CDR3 is CASSGQGAINYGYTF. In nucleotides, the CDR3 is TGTGCCAGTTCGGGACAGGGGGCAATTAACTATGGCTACACCTTC.

This clone is a singleton in its sample. The V call is TRBV28, the J call TRBJ1-2; a weak D match, TRBD1 (6 bases). The V end was cut by 10 bases, the J end by 2 bases, with 14 bases between. Germline V lookup: CDR1 MDHEN, CDR2 SYDVKM. The CDR3 contains 13 residues. The CDR3 protein is CATHTRGNYGYTF. CDR3 sequence (DNA): TGTGCCACCCACACGAGGGGGAACTATGGCTACACCTTC.

The chain has TRBV9 and TRBJ2-3; D ambiguous. V was trimmed by 0 bases and J by 0 bases, leaving 11 bases between them. Germline lookup yields CDR1 SGDLS and CDR2 YYNGEE. This CDR3 has 16 amino acids. CDR3 amino acids: CASSVAGLGSTDTQYF. In DNA, the CDR3 is TGTGCCAGCAGCGTAGCTGGGCTAGGTAGCACAGATACGCAGTATTTT.

The chain joins TRBV30 to TRBJ2-5; D is uncertain. The CDR3 is made up of 13 amino acids. The V gene lost 0 bases and the J gene lost 5 bases, with 10 bases spanning the gap. Germline values: CDR1 GTSNPN, CDR2 SVGIG (reference sequence). The CDR3: CAWSVRLGETQYF. The DNA for the CDR3 is TGTGCCTGGAGTGTACGTCTGGGGGAGACCCAGTACTTC.

The rearrangement uses TRBV28 and TRBJ2-5; a weak D match, TRBD2 (6 bases). Germline V gene lookup returns CDR1 MDHEN and CDR2 SYDVKM. This CDR3 has 19 amino acids. Trimming took off 5 bases at V and 1 base at J, with 26 bases between the two ends. The CDR3 DNA reads TGTGCCAGCAGTCCTACCAGCTCCGCGTTGGCGGGACTCCAAGAGACCCAGTACTTC. It encodes CASSPTSSALAGLQETQYF.

The chain has TRBV28 and TRBJ1-1; no reliable D call. CDR1 and CDR2 from the germline V gene are MDHEN and SYDVKM. Trimming pared 7 bases from V and 0 bases from J, leaving 21 bases between. The CDR3 is 17 residues long. CDR3 sequence: CASNVPLGGGMNTEAFF. Written as DNA, the CDR3 is TGTGCCAGCAACGTACCGCTGGGAGGTGGGATGAACACTGAAGCTTTCTTT.

This chain links TRBV18 with TRBJ1-5; TRBD1 matches 10 bases. The CDR3 has 17 residues. The V segment lost 2 bases and the J segment 3 bases; nucleotides outside the gene matches: 7. CDR1 and CDR2 from the germline V gene are KGHSH and LQKENI. For the CDR3, the DNA is TGTGCCAGCTCACCATCCTGGACAGGGGGGAACAATCAGCCCCAGCATTTT. Residues: CASSPSWTGGNNQPQHF.

The chain's CDR3 is CASSLGLRNSYEQYF. CDR3 nucleotide sequence: TGCGCCAGCAGCTTGGGTCTAAGGAACTCCTACGAGCAGTACTTC. The chain carries TRBV5-1 and TRBJ2-7; no reliable D call. V was pared by 0 bases and J by 0 bases, with 10 bases between. The CDR3 consists of 15 residues. Germline V gene sequence: CDR1 SGHRS, CDR2 YFSETQ.

V is TRBV28 and J is TRBJ1-2, with D uncertain. This CDR3 contains 12 residues. V lost 0 bases and J 5 bases, leaving 4 bases between the germline ends. The germline V gene has CDR1 MDHEN and CDR2 SYDVKM. CDR3 in amino acids: CASSLWEYGYTF. CDR3 sequence (DNA): TGTGCCAGCAGTTTATGGGAGTATGGCTACACCTTC.

The rearrangement links TRBV18 to TRBJ2-7, with 7 bases lining up with TRBD1. The J segment lost 3 bases and the V segment lost 4 bases, leaving 3 bases of the junction unmatched. Germline CDR1 and CDR2: KGHSH and LQKENI. The CDR3 is 13 amino acids. CDR3 protein: CASSRGTVYEQYF. CDR3 DNA sequence: TGTGCCAGCTCACGGGGGACAGTCTACGAGCAGTACTTC.

The CDR3 DNA reads TGTGCCACCAGCAGAGGGAAAGGAGGGTGGAAGGGCGAGCAGTACTTC. Its protein product is CATSRGKGGWKGEQYF. V and J are TRBV15 and TRBJ2-7; the D gene is possibly TRBD2 (6 bases). V was shortened by 1 base and J by 6 bases, with 19 bases between the two germline ends. Germline CDR1 reads LNHNV; CDR2 reads YYDKDF (reference sequence). The length of the CDR3 is 16 residues.

The V gene is TRBV27, the J gene TRBJ1-1, with a weak D call TRBD1 (6 bases). The V end lost 2 bases, the J end lost 5 bases, and 18 bases lay between the germline ends. The CDR3 consists of 16 residues. The germline CDR1 and CDR2 sequences are MNHEY and SMNVEV (reference sequence). For the CDR3, the DNA is TGTGCCAGCAGTTTAAAAGGGCGGCAGGGGAGGACTGAAGCTTTCTTT. Encoded protein: CASSLKGRQGRTEAFF.

The J gene is TRBJ1-5, the V gene TRBV5-8, with D tentatively TRBD1 (5 bases). Trimming took off 4 bases at V and 3 bases at J, with 14 bases between the two ends. CDR1 and CDR2 (germline): SGHTS, YDEGEE. The CDR3 is made up of 15 amino acids. Written as DNA, the CDR3 is TGTGCCAGCAGCCCGCACCGGGACTACAATCAGCCCCAGCATTTT. As protein: CASSPHRDYNQPQHF.

As DNA, the CDR3 is TGTGCCAGCAGCTTGGGAGCGTCTGAAGCTTTCTTT. Its protein is CASSLGASEAFF. The chain is built from TRBV5-6 and TRBJ1-1, with no clear D. The germline V gene has CDR1 SGHDT and CDR2 YYEEEE. This CDR3 is 12 amino acids long. V shed 0 bases and J shed 6 bases, with 6 bases lying between them.

This sequence joins TRBV27 and TRBJ1-1; 8 bases are shared with TRBD1. J was trimmed by 1 base and V by 4 bases; bases with no gene match: 5. The germline CDR1 and CDR2 sequences are MNHEY and SMNVEV (reference sequence). The CDR3 has 15 amino acids. Here the CDR3 reads CASSSRTGWNTEAFF. The CDR3 nucleotides read TGTGCCAGCAGTTCACGGACAGGGTGGAACACTGAAGCTTTCTTT.

V usage is TRBV19 and J usage is TRBJ1-4; possible D gene TRBD1, 5 bases. The CDR3 covers 17 residues. V was cut by 3 bases and J by 4 bases, with 18 bases left in between. The germline gives CDR1 LNHDA, CDR2 SQIVND (reference sequence). The CDR3 region is CASSMPRHGGLNEKLFF. The CDR3 DNA is TGTGCCAGTAGTATGCCCCGTCATGGGGGTCTTAATGAAAAACTGTTTTTT.

The chain carries TRBV19 and TRBJ1-3; 9 nucleotides align to TRBD1. Germline V lookup: CDR1 LNHDA, CDR2 SQIVND (reference sequence). This CDR3 region has 14 residues. With 9 bases clipped from V and 0 bases from J, the junction kept 3 bases outside the gene matches. CDR3 amino acids: CASGQGLSGNTIYF. DNA for the CDR3: TGTGCCAGCGGACAGGGGCTCTCTGGAAACACCATATATTTT.

This sequence joins TRBV28 and TRBJ2-6; D is possibly TRBD2 (6 bases). V was pared by 8 bases and J by 1 base, with 15 bases between. In germline, CDR1 is MDHEN, CDR2 SYDVKM. This CDR3 has 16 amino acids. The CDR3 is CASGGTSRSGANVLTF. CDR3 DNA: TGTGCCAGCGGAGGGACGTCCCGTTCTGGGGCCAACGTCCTGACTTTC.

V and J are TRBV29-1 and TRBJ2-5; possibly TRBD2 for D (5 bases). CDR1 is SQVTM, CDR2 ANQGSEA, per germline. The germline V and J ends were trimmed by 6 bases and 9 bases, with 11 bases remaining between them. CDR3 length equals 10 residues. The CDR3 region is CSVDSEAQYF. In nucleotides, the CDR3 is TGCAGCGTGGACTCGGAAGCCCAGTACTTC.